The 5 T cell receptor beta chains given below trace back to one sample, sequenced in a study of control samples from healthy donors and cancer patients. TCRdb keeps only in-frame clones here, not all; method: immunoSEQ multiplex PCR. The table lists 100,000 or so clones, 80% to 90% of them singletons. The sequenced material came from blood. The receptors here all came from a young man in good health.

This clone was found a few times. This chain uses TRBV7-8 with TRBJ2-3; TRBD2 aligns across 7 bases. The CDR3 has 15 residues. Trimming cost V 4 bases and J 6 bases; bases outside gene matches: 10. CDR1 and CDR2 from the germline V gene are SGHVS and FQNEAQ. CDR3 DNA: TGTGCCAGCAGCTCCCAGAGACTAGCTTTTGATACGCAGTATTTT. Encoded protein: CASSSQRLAFDTQYF.

V and J are TRBV7-9 and TRBJ1-6, with 7 bases fitting TRBD1. Germline CDR1 reads SEHNR; CDR2 reads FQNEAQ (reference sequence). V shed 3 bases, J shed 7 bases, and the junction held 3 bases outside the gene matches. The CDR3 loop spans 14 amino acids. The CDR3 DNA reads TGTGCCAGCAGCTTGGGGACAGAGAATTCACCCCTCCACTTT. Translating gives CASSLGTENSPLHF.

This clone has just one count. This rearrangement joins TRBV11-2 to TRBJ1-4, with D possibly matching TRBD1 (6 bases). The CDR3 is 16 amino acids. The germline V and J ends were trimmed by 1 base and 4 bases, with 13 bases remaining between them. Germline CDR1 SGHAT, CDR2 FQNNGV. CDR3 region: CASSLAFRGRNEKLFF. CDR3 DNA: TGTGCCAGCAGCTTAGCGTTCCGGGGGCGTAATGAAAAACTGTTTTTT.

This clone was recorded once. This chain connects TRBV18 to TRBJ1-3, with D possibly being TRBD1 (5 bases). CDR1 is KGHSH, CDR2 LQKENI, per germline. Trimming cost V 6 bases and J 1 base, with 10 bases left between them. The CDR3 consists of 14 residues. The chain's CDR3 is CASSPWGSGNTIYF. In nucleotides, the CDR3 is TGTGCCAGCTCGCCGTGGGGGTCTGGAAACACCATATATTTT.

The chain has TRBV7-2 and TRBJ2-3; 11 nucleotides match TRBD2. Germline values: CDR1 SGHTA, CDR2 FQGNSA. CDR3 size: 15 residues. The J segment lost 5 bases and the V segment lost 0 bases, leaving 1 base of the junction unmatched. CDR3 residues: CASSLAGLAVDTQYF. CDR3 nucleotides: TGTGCCAGCAGCTTAGCGGGACTAGCGGTAGATACGCAGTATTTT.